These T cell receptor beta chains were read from a single sample in a study of blood T cells in healthy people across ages. One entry per CDR3 protein results from TCRdb running MiXCR on the 5' RACE reads. The sample has about 760,000 distinct CDR3 sequences, just under 25% seen once. The data also belong to a second study, concerning T cells of mothers and their children.

Sequenced: blood. All receptors come from a boy between 5 and 17 years old in good health. Both conserved end residues are part of each CDR3. Each record gives: J gene, clone size, V gene, D gene, CDR3 DNA, CDR3 protein. The D gene is left open where the match is weak. Rows may omit the clone size; those that give it use once, few, many or a size class.

j_call: TRBJ2-7
clone_size: few
v_call: TRBV16
d_call: TRBD1
cdr3_nt: TGTGCCAGCGGAACCGGGACAGGCCCCTACGAGCAGTACTTC
cdr3_aa: CASGTGTGPYEQYF

j_call: TRBJ2-7
clone_size: NA
v_call: TRBV20-1
d_call: NA
cdr3_nt: TGCAGTGCTAGAGATCCGGGGGCGGGATCCTACGAGCAGTACTTC
cdr3_aa: CSARDPGAGSYEQYF

j_call: TRBJ2-4
clone_size: once
v_call: TRBV12-3/TRBV12-4
d_call: NA
cdr3_nt: TGTGCCAGCAGGTCGGAAAACATTCAGTACTTC
cdr3_aa: CASRSENIQYF

j_call: TRBJ2-3
clone_size: NA
v_call: TRBV3-1
d_call: TRBD1
cdr3_nt: TGTGCCAGCAGCGCAGTACTCCAGGGGGCGGAAGATACGCAGTATTTT
cdr3_aa: CASSAVLQGAEDTQYF

j_call: TRBJ2-5
clone_size: few
v_call: TRBV29-1
d_call: TRBD2
cdr3_nt: TGCAGCGTTGGTGCGGGAGGGGTGGAGACCCAGTACTTC
cdr3_aa: CSVGAGGVETQYF

j_call: TRBJ2-7
clone_size: NA
v_call: TRBV28
d_call: NA
cdr3_nt: TGTGCCAGCACTACCACCGGGGTAGGGTTCGAGCAGTACTTC
cdr3_aa: CASTTTGVGFEQYF

j_call: TRBJ2-1
clone_size: NA
v_call: TRBV20-1
d_call: TRBD2
cdr3_nt: TGCAGTGCTAGAGACTGGACTAGCGGGAGTAAAAATGAGCAGTTCTTC
cdr3_aa: CSARDWTSGSKNEQFF

j_call: TRBJ1-1
clone_size: NA
v_call: TRBV20-1
d_call: TRBD1
cdr3_nt: TGCAGTGCTAGTCAGGGGGCGCCGGGAACTGAAGCTTTCTTT
cdr3_aa: CSASQGAPGTEAFF

j_call: TRBJ1-4
clone_size: few
v_call: TRBV12-3/TRBV12-4
d_call: NA
cdr3_nt: TGTGCCAGCAGTTTGACGACGGGTAATGAAAAACTGTTTTTT
cdr3_aa: CASSLTTGNEKLFF

j_call: TRBJ2-1
clone_size: NA
v_call: TRBV9
d_call: NA
cdr3_nt: TGTGCCAGCAGCGTAGGGGTAAAATCCTACAATGAGCAGTTCTTC
cdr3_aa: CASSVGVKSYNEQFF

j_call: TRBJ1-1
clone_size: NA
v_call: TRBV7-2
d_call: NA
cdr3_nt: TGTGCCAGCAGGCGCGACCCAGGGTACACTGAAGCTTTCTTT
cdr3_aa: CASRRDPGYTEAFF

j_call: TRBJ2-2
clone_size: NA
v_call: TRBV5-1
d_call: NA
cdr3_nt: TGCGCCAGCAGCTTAGAACAGCGTAAGAACACCGGGGAGCTGTTTTTT
cdr3_aa: CASSLEQRKNTGELFF

j_call: TRBJ2-3
clone_size: few
v_call: TRBV7-3
d_call: NA
cdr3_nt: TGTGCCAGCAGCCTAAACCGGCCGGATACGCAGTATTTT
cdr3_aa: CASSLNRPDTQYF

j_call: TRBJ2-7
clone_size: few
v_call: TRBV5-1
d_call: TRBD2
cdr3_nt: TGCGCCAGCAGCTCAGAGGGACTAGCGTACTACGAGCAGTACTTC
cdr3_aa: CASSSEGLAYYEQYF

j_call: TRBJ1-1
clone_size: NA
v_call: TRBV7-9
d_call: TRBD1
cdr3_nt: TGTGCCAGCAGCTCACAGGGGACTCGCGCTGAAGCTTTCTTT
cdr3_aa: CASSSQGTRAEAFF

j_call: TRBJ2-7
clone_size: NA
v_call: TRBV7-8
d_call: NA
cdr3_nt: TGTGCCAGCAGCTTCGGGTTGGCATTAGTGGATCTGTACTTC
cdr3_aa: CASSFGLALVDLYF

j_call: TRBJ2-1
clone_size: NA
v_call: TRBV7-3
d_call: TRBD2
cdr3_nt: TGTGCCAGCAGCCCTAGCGGGGGGGGGAATGAGCAGTTCTTC
cdr3_aa: CASSPSGGGNEQFF

j_call: TRBJ2-1
clone_size: NA
v_call: TRBV2
d_call: TRBD1
cdr3_nt: TGTGCCAGCAGTGACCCAGGGGGCATTTACAATGAGCAGTTCTTC
cdr3_aa: CASSDPGGIYNEQFF

j_call: TRBJ2-2
clone_size: NA
v_call: TRBV7-6
d_call: NA
cdr3_nt: TGTGCCAGCAGCTTAGTAGAGGCTAGCCTTCAGGGGGAGCTGTTTTTT
cdr3_aa: CASSLVEASLQGELFF

j_call: TRBJ2-2
clone_size: NA
v_call: TRBV9
d_call: NA
cdr3_nt: TGTGCCAGCAGCGCGCATAACACCGGGGAGCTGTTTTTT
cdr3_aa: CASSAHNTGELFF

j_call: TRBJ1-2
clone_size: NA
v_call: TRBV20-1
d_call: NA
cdr3_nt: TGCAGTGCTAGAGGTGGGTCCTATGGCTACACCTTC
cdr3_aa: CSARGGSYGYTF

j_call: TRBJ1-3
clone_size: few
v_call: TRBV6-5
d_call: NA
cdr3_nt: TGTGCCAGCAGTTACTCAGGGACAAGTGGAGCCACCATATATTTT
cdr3_aa: CASSYSGTSGATIYF

j_call: TRBJ1-1
clone_size: few
v_call: TRBV7-2
d_call: NA
cdr3_nt: TGTGCCAGCAGCTTCTCCGGGGGAGATGAAGCTTTCTTT
cdr3_aa: CASSFSGGDEAFF

j_call: TRBJ1-6
clone_size: NA
v_call: TRBV12-3/TRBV12-4
d_call: TRBD1
cdr3_nt: TGTGCCAGCAGTTTGTGGCGGGACAGTAATTCACCCCTCCACTTT
cdr3_aa: CASSLWRDSNSPLHF

j_call: TRBJ2-3
clone_size: NA
v_call: TRBV7-9
d_call: TRBD1
cdr3_nt: TGTGCCAGCAGCACCCGACAGGGGGTCAGCACAGATACGCAGTATTTT
cdr3_aa: CASSTRQGVSTDTQYF

j_call: TRBJ1-2
clone_size: NA
v_call: TRBV10-3
d_call: NA
cdr3_nt: TGTGCCATCAGTCAGGAGTCCACGCGTGGCTACACCTTC
cdr3_aa: CAISQESTRGYTF

j_call: TRBJ1-1
clone_size: few
v_call: TRBV2
d_call: TRBD1
cdr3_nt: TGTGCCAGCAGTGAAATACCGGACAGGAGGGCCACTGAAGCTTTCTTT
cdr3_aa: CASSEIPDRRATEAFF

j_call: TRBJ2-1
clone_size: few
v_call: TRBV3-1
d_call: NA
cdr3_nt: TGTGCCAGCAGCCAGGCCGGGACCGATGAGCAGTTCTTC
cdr3_aa: CASSQAGTDEQFF

j_call: TRBJ2-7
clone_size: many
v_call: TRBV20-1
d_call: NA
cdr3_nt: TGCAGTGCTAGAGATCTGGGCTCCTACGAGCAGTACTTC
cdr3_aa: CSARDLGSYEQYF

j_call: TRBJ1-1
clone_size: few
v_call: TRBV29-1
d_call: NA
cdr3_nt: TGCAGCGTCCCCTGGACGGGCACTGAAGCTTTCTTT
cdr3_aa: CSVPWTGTEAFF

j_call: TRBJ2-7
clone_size: NA
v_call: TRBV28
d_call: TRBD2
cdr3_nt: TGTGCCAGCAGCCAAGGACTAGCGGGAGCCAAGAGCTCCTACGAGCAGTACTTC
cdr3_aa: CASSQGLAGAKSSYEQYF

j_call: TRBJ1-5
clone_size: few
v_call: TRBV7-2
d_call: NA
cdr3_nt: TGTGCCAGCAGCTTGGGTGGTGCCCGTCGGAGCAATCAGCCCCAGCATTTT
cdr3_aa: CASSLGGARRSNQPQHF

j_call: TRBJ2-7
clone_size: NA
v_call: TRBV6-1
d_call: TRBD2
cdr3_nt: TGTGCCAGCAGTAACCTAGCGGGTAACTCCTACGAGCAGTACTTC
cdr3_aa: CASSNLAGNSYEQYF

j_call: TRBJ2-2
clone_size: once
v_call: TRBV4-2
d_call: TRBD2
cdr3_nt: TGTGCCAGCAGCCAAGATGCCCAGCGGGGGGCCGGGGGGAACGGGGAGCTGTTTTTT
cdr3_aa: CASSQDAQRGAGGNGELFF

j_call: TRBJ2-7
clone_size: NA
v_call: TRBV11-1
d_call: NA
cdr3_nt: TGTGCCAGCAGCGCCGAGAAAACCTACGAGCAGTACTTC
cdr3_aa: CASSAEKTYEQYF

j_call: TRBJ2-1
clone_size: few
v_call: TRBV5-6
d_call: NA
cdr3_nt: TGTGCCAGCAGCTTGATCTTTTGGCGCCACAAGGACTACAATGAGCAGTTCTTC
cdr3_aa: CASSLIFWRHKDYNEQFF

j_call: TRBJ2-1
clone_size: NA
v_call: TRBV5-1
d_call: TRBD2
cdr3_nt: TGCGCCAGCAGCTACGGGACTAGCGGGGGGGAGCAGTTCTTC
cdr3_aa: CASSYGTSGGEQFF

j_call: TRBJ2-1
clone_size: once
v_call: TRBV5-1
d_call: TRBD2
cdr3_nt: TGCGCCAGCAGCGAAGGACTAGCCATAGCCTACAATGAGCAGTTCTTC
cdr3_aa: CASSEGLAIAYNEQFF

j_call: TRBJ2-1
clone_size: NA
v_call: TRBV7-9
d_call: NA
cdr3_nt: TGTGCCAGCAGCTTTCGGACCCAGAACTCCTACAATGAGCAGTTCTTC
cdr3_aa: CASSFRTQNSYNEQFF

j_call: TRBJ2-1
clone_size: NA
v_call: TRBV20-1
d_call: TRBD2
cdr3_nt: TGCAGTGCTAGACCCTTGGACGGCGGGGGAGCCTACAATGAGCAGTTCTTC
cdr3_aa: CSARPLDGGGAYNEQFF

j_call: TRBJ2-2
clone_size: few
v_call: TRBV12-3/TRBV12-4
d_call: NA
cdr3_nt: TGTGCCAGCAAGGGCTATCCCGGGGAGCTGTTTTTT
cdr3_aa: CASKGYPGELFF

j_call: TRBJ2-3
clone_size: NA
v_call: TRBV12-3/TRBV12-4
d_call: NA
cdr3_nt: TGTGCCAGCAGTTTAGGTTTCCGAGATACGCAGTATTTT
cdr3_aa: CASSLGFRDTQYF

j_call: TRBJ2-7
clone_size: NA
v_call: TRBV7-9
d_call: NA
cdr3_nt: TGTGCCAGCAGCTCCTCTTCGTGGACCCCTAAGCTCTACGAGCAGTACTTC
cdr3_aa: CASSSSSWTPKLYEQYF

j_call: TRBJ1-1
clone_size: NA
v_call: TRBV7-9
d_call: TRBD1
cdr3_nt: TGTGCCAGCAGCCTAAGACAGGGGACGAACACTGAAGCTTTCTTT
cdr3_aa: CASSLRQGTNTEAFF

j_call: TRBJ1-1
clone_size: few
v_call: TRBV5-5
d_call: NA
cdr3_nt: TGTGCCAGCAGCGTGTCCACTGAAGCTTTCTTT
cdr3_aa: CASSVSTEAFF

j_call: TRBJ2-4
clone_size: NA
v_call: TRBV12-3/TRBV12-4
d_call: NA
cdr3_nt: TGTGCCAGCAGTTTTACCGGTTGGGACATTCAGTACTTC
cdr3_aa: CASSFTGWDIQYF

j_call: TRBJ2-3
clone_size: NA
v_call: TRBV9
d_call: NA
cdr3_nt: TGTGCCAGCAGCGTAGGTACCGTAGATACGCAGTATTTT
cdr3_aa: CASSVGTVDTQYF

j_call: TRBJ2-4
clone_size: few
v_call: TRBV29-1
d_call: NA
cdr3_nt: TGCAGCGTTGAAGGGGACAACAAAAACATTCAGTACTTC
cdr3_aa: CSVEGDNKNIQYF

j_call: TRBJ2-1
clone_size: NA
v_call: TRBV7-9
d_call: NA
cdr3_nt: TGTGCCAGCAGCTTAGCTCAGGCGGAGCAGTTCTTC
cdr3_aa: CASSLAQAEQFF

j_call: TRBJ1-1
clone_size: NA
v_call: TRBV6-2/TRBV6-3
d_call: NA
cdr3_nt: TGTGCCAGCAGTTACCCATCATACATACGGGGCACTGAAGCTTTCTTT
cdr3_aa: CASSYPSYIRGTEAFF

j_call: TRBJ2-7
clone_size: NA
v_call: TRBV7-6
d_call: NA
cdr3_nt: TGTGCCAGCAGCCGCGGGACAGAGAGTGGCGAGCAGTACTTC
cdr3_aa: CASSRGTESGEQYF

j_call: TRBJ1-1
clone_size: few
v_call: TRBV29-1
d_call: TRBD1
cdr3_nt: TGCAGCGTTTTAGGGACAGGGCAAGTTACTGAAGCTTTCTTT
cdr3_aa: CSVLGTGQVTEAFF

j_call: TRBJ2-7
clone_size: NA
v_call: TRBV9
d_call: TRBD2
cdr3_nt: TGTGCCAGCAGCGTAGATCCTAGCGGGGCTTCCTACGAGCAGTACTTC
cdr3_aa: CASSVDPSGASYEQYF

j_call: TRBJ2-2
clone_size: NA
v_call: TRBV4-2
d_call: TRBD2
cdr3_nt: TGTGCCAGCAGCCAAACCCCAGCGGGGGGCGAAGGCGGGGAGCTGTTTTTT
cdr3_aa: CASSQTPAGGEGGELFF

j_call: TRBJ2-5
clone_size: NA
v_call: TRBV4-2
d_call: TRBD2
cdr3_nt: TGTGCCAGCAGCCAAGATCCGGGACTAGCATCAGAGACCCAGTACTTC
cdr3_aa: CASSQDPGLASETQYF

j_call: TRBJ2-1
clone_size: NA
v_call: TRBV7-3
d_call: TRBD2
cdr3_nt: TGTGCCAGCAGCTTAAGCCTAGCGGGTGAGCAGTTCTTC
cdr3_aa: CASSLSLAGEQFF

j_call: TRBJ2-2
clone_size: few
v_call: TRBV24-1
d_call: NA
cdr3_nt: TGTGCCACCAGTGATTTTAGGGTTGGGACCGGGGAGCTGTTTTTT
cdr3_aa: CATSDFRVGTGELFF

j_call: TRBJ2-3
clone_size: few
v_call: TRBV29-1
d_call: TRBD2
cdr3_nt: TGCAGCGTTGCCCCGGGACTAGCGGATACGCAGTATTTT
cdr3_aa: CSVAPGLADTQYF

j_call: TRBJ2-5
clone_size: few
v_call: TRBV27
d_call: TRBD2
cdr3_nt: TGTGCCAGCAGGGCAGAGTGGACTAGCGGGAGTGAGACCCAGTACTTC
cdr3_aa: CASRAEWTSGSETQYF

j_call: TRBJ2-4
clone_size: NA
v_call: TRBV7-6
d_call: NA
cdr3_nt: TGTGCCTGCAGCCCATTTATGGGGGCCTCCAAAAACATTCAGTACTTC
cdr3_aa: CACSPFMGASKNIQYF